One TCR beta chain is described in this entry. This entry comes from a study of blood T cells in healthy people across ages. Combining a sample-barcoded 5' primer with a J-beta primer mix, a second PCR ran for about 7 to 11 cycles. TCRdb analysed the 5' RACE reads with MiXCR anew, one entry per CDR3 protein. The repertoire holds more than 900,000 distinct CDR3 sequences, with about 25% as singletons. Ranging in age from about 6 to 100, the donors were healthy Caucasian individuals from Russia. RNA extraction gave at least 5 micrograms of total RNA per sample. The sample also formed part of further work on T cells of mothers and their children. As reported in that work: Donation came from three healthy Caucasian mothers together with their six children.

Sequencing was performed on blood. This TCR was sampled from a girl aged 2 to 10 in good health.

The CDR3 coding sequence is TGTGCCAGTAGTATTGGGGGACAGGGGAACACTGAAGCTTTCTTT. This sequence encodes CASSIGGQGNTEAFF. V gene TRBV19 combines with J gene TRBJ1-1, with TRBD1 identical over 9 bases. The CDR3 is 15 amino acids. The germline gives CDR1 LNHDA, CDR2 SQIVND (reference sequence). Trimming removed 3 bases from V and 1 base from J; junction bases left unmatched: 3.